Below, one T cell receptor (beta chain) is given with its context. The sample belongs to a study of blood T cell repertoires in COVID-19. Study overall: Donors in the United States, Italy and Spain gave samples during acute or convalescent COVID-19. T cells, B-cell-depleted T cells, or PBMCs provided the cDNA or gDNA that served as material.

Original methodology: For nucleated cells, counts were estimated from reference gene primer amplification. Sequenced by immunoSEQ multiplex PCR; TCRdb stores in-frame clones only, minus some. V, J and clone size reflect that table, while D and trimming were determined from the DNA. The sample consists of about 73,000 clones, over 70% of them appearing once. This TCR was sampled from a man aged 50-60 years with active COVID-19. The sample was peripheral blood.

The CDR3 nucleotides read TGTGCCAGCAGCCGCTCAGGACAGGGGGCGGAGGGCTACACCTTC. Translating it yields CASSRSGQGAEGYTF. V is TRBV4-2 and J is TRBJ1-2; 11 bases align to TRBD1. The CDR3 loop spans 15 amino acids. V was clipped by 4 bases and J by 8 bases; unmatched bases: 9. CDR1 and CDR2 from the germline V gene are LGHNA and YNFKEQ.